The 18 T cell receptor beta chains below come from one sample, sequenced in a study of identical twins. TCRdb processed the 5' RACE reads anew with MiXCR; each CDR3 protein has one entry. The profile covers some 710,000 distinct CDR3 sequences, with 5.5% to 6.5% appearing a single time and 1.5% to 2% taken by the ten largest. Source material: naive T cells sorted from blood. The source is a man aged 18 to 30 in good health.

The table lists this clonotype with a few counts. The genes are TRBV4-2 and TRBJ1-3; D is unresolved. CDR1 and CDR2 (germline): LGHNA, YNFKEQ. V was clipped by 5 bases and J by 0 bases, with 8 bases between them. The CDR3 totals 14 residues. Written as DNA, the CDR3 is TGTGCCAGCAGCACGAGTACCTCTGGAAACACCATATATTTT. Translated: CASSTSTSGNTIYF.

The J gene is TRBJ2-3, the V gene TRBV27; TRBD1 is a possible D gene (7 bases). CDR3 length: 16 amino acids. V lost 4 bases, J lost 1 base, and 15 bases lay in between. CDR1 and CDR2 from the germline V gene are MNHEY and SMNVEV (reference sequence). CDR3 DNA: TGTGCCAGCAGTTCCCCGACAGGGAGGCGCACAGATACGCAGTATTTT. Translating gives CASSSPTGRRTDTQYF.

J is TRBJ2-3 and V is TRBV6-1, with 14 bases that match TRBD2. V shed 7 bases, J shed 6 bases, and the junction held 9 bases outside the gene matches. This CDR3 has 16 residues. Germline assignment: CDR1 MNHNS and CDR2 SASEGT. The CDR3 DNA follows: TGTGCCAGCACCCTGGGACTAGCGGGAGAAGGGGATACGCAGTATTTT. It translates to CASTLGLAGEGDTQYF.

This clonotype was recorded at least ten times. The chain uses TRBV7-6 and TRBJ2-7; TRBD2 matches at 12 bases. The CDR3 loop spans 17 amino acids. V lost 1 base and J lost 2; bases outside the gene matches: 6. Per germline, CDR1 SGHVS and CDR2 FNYEAQ. The CDR3 nucleotides read TGTGCCAGCAGCTTAGGGACTAGCGGGATCGTCGCCTACGAGCAGTACTTC. It specifies CASSLGTSGIVAYEQYF.

In its sample, this clonotype was seen many times. The chain is built from TRBV6-1 and TRBJ2-7, with TRBD1 matching over 11 bases. Germline CDR1 is MNHNS and CDR2 is SASEGT. Trimming cost V 8 bases and J 1 base; bases outside gene matches: 4. The CDR3 is 14 amino acids. CDR3 amino acids: CASYGTGGSYEQYF. Here the CDR3 DNA reads TGTGCCAGCTATGGGACAGGGGGTTCCTACGAGCAGTACTTC.

This rearrangement joins TRBV29-1 to TRBJ2-1, with 12 positions matching TRBD2. The trim removed 6 bases at V and 9 bases at J, leaving 9 bases unmatched. The V gene's germline CDR1 is SQVTM and CDR2 ANQGSEA. This CDR3 region has 14 residues. The CDR3 sequence is CSVARLAGAGEQFF. The CDR3 DNA reads TGCAGCGTGGCCAGACTAGCGGGAGCAGGTGAGCAGTTCTTC.

The chain employs TRBV11-2 and TRBJ2-2, with 7 positions matching TRBD1. V lost 5 bases to trimming and J lost 7 bases; unmatched junction nucleotides: 7. This CDR3 is built from 14 residues. Germline V CDR1 and CDR2: SGHAT, FQNNGV. The CDR3 spells CASSAGTDGGELFF. The DNA of the CDR3 is TGTGCCAGCAGCGCCGGGACAGACGGCGGGGAGCTGTTTTTT.

V and J are TRBV29-1 and TRBJ1-1, with unresolved D. The V gene's germline CDR1 is SQVTM and CDR2 ANQGSEA. V shed 0 bases and J shed 5 bases, with 10 bases lying between them. The CDR3 length is 13 residues. DNA of the CDR3: TGCAGCGTTGAAGAAGCGGGGATGACTGAAGCTTTCTTT. As protein: CSVEEAGMTEAFF.

This clonotype showed up many times. CDR3 sequence reads: CAIKNQGPSGYGYTF. The CDR3 DNA sequence: TGTGCCATAAAGAATCAGGGGCCTAGCGGCTATGGCTACACCTTC. The rearrangement uses TRBV10-3 and TRBJ1-2, with D maybe TRBD1 (6 bases). Per the germline V gene, CDR1 is ENHRY and CDR2 is SYGVKD. Trimming pared 9 bases from V and 4 bases from J, leaving 21 bases between. CDR3 length: 15 amino acids.

This clonotype has a count of ten or more. The chain employs TRBV5-1 and TRBJ2-2; no clear D gene. Germline lookup yields CDR1 SGHRS and CDR2 YFSETQ. The CDR3 has 11 residues. Between the trimmed V and J ends, which lost 5 bases and 7 bases, there was a span of 6 bases. The DNA for the CDR3 is TGCGCCAGCAGAGACCGCGGGGAGCTGTTTTTT. Protein: CASRDRGELFF.

This clonotype was detected a few times. The genes are TRBV20-1 and TRBJ2-1; 10 bases are a match to TRBD2. V lost 0 bases to trimming and J lost 8 bases; unmatched junction nucleotides: 16. CDR3 size: 18 residues. The germline CDR1 and CDR2 sequences are DFQATT and SNEGSKA (reference sequence). CDR3 amino acids: CSARERETALAGVDEQFF. CDR3 DNA: TGCAGTGCTAGAGAGAGAGAAACCGCCCTAGCGGGAGTTGATGAGCAGTTCTTC.

This chain uses TRBV20-1 with TRBJ2-1; 7 nucleotides match TRBD2. The V and J ends lost 3 bases and 5 bases, in that order; junction bases with no gene match: 13. Germline values: CDR1 DFQATT, CDR2 SNEGSKA (reference sequence). This CDR3 is 16 amino acids long. CDR3 DNA: TGCAGTGCTAGGAACCGGGGCGGGAGTAGGCACAATGAGCAGTTCTTC. It yields the protein CSARNRGGSRHNEQFF.

This clonotype was seen at least ten times. The CDR3 spells CSAGSVANTF. CDR3 coding DNA: TGCAGTGCTGGATCGGTGGCAAACACCTTC. The rearrangement uses TRBV20-1 and TRBJ1-2; D gene unclear. The CDR3 loop spans 10 amino acids. CDR1 and CDR2 (germline): DFQATT, SNEGSKA (reference sequence). V was cut by 5 bases and J by 12 bases, with 13 bases left in between.

This clonotype has at least ten counts. The chain carries TRBV15 and TRBJ2-4; D is possibly TRBD2 (6 bases). Deletions cut 0 bases from V and 7 bases from J, with 13 bases between. This CDR3 has 15 residues. The V gene's germline CDR1 is LNHNV and CDR2 YYDKDF (reference sequence). The CDR3 loop reads CATSRERGNRNIQYF. CDR3 nucleotides: TGTGCCACCAGCAGAGAACGCGGGAATCGTAACATTCAGTACTTC. The full variable domain, rest sourced from reference TRBV15 and TRBJ2-4, is DAMVIQNPRYQVTQFGKPVTLSCSQTLNHNVMYWYQQKSSQAPKLLFHYYDKDFNNEADTPDNFQSRRPNTSFCFLDIRSPGLGDTAMYLCATSRERGNRNIQYFGAGTRLSVL.

DNA for the CDR3: TGTGCCAGCTCACGGAGTATTACAGGGGGCACAGATACGCAGTATTTT. Translation: CASSRSITGGTDTQYF. The chain is built from TRBV18 and TRBJ2-3; 7 bases are shared with TRBD1. The V and J ends lost 4 bases and 1 base, in that order; junction bases with no gene match: 8. Germline lookup yields CDR1 KGHSH and CDR2 LQKENI. The CDR3 sequence is 16 residues long.

This clonotype appeared many times. The chain employs TRBV12-3 or TRBV12-4 and TRBJ2-1, with 7 bases aligning to TRBD2. CDR3 length: 13 residues. V trimming: 6 bases; J trimming: 4 bases; junction bases outside the gene matches: 3. The DNA of the CDR3 is TGTGCCAGCAGAGGGACTAAATACAATGAGCAGTTCTTC. It encodes CASRGTKYNEQFF.

This clonotype was observed a few times. The V gene is TRBV6-2 or TRBV6-3, the J gene TRBJ2-1; the match to TRBD1 covers 7 bases. The V gene's germline CDR1 is MNHEY and CDR2 SVGEGT. The CDR3 totals 16 residues. V shed 7 bases, J shed 6 bases, and the junction held 15 bases outside the gene matches. CDR3 coding DNA: TGTGCCAGCAATCACACCGGGACAGCAAAAAGCAATGAGCAGTTCTTC. Translation gives CASNHTGTAKSNEQFF.

This clonotype has a count of ten or more. V and J are TRBV5-1 and TRBJ2-2; D is unresolved. The CDR3 has 14 residues. V lost 0 bases, J lost 3 bases, and 6 bases lay in between. Germline V gives CDR1 SGHRS, CDR2 YFSETQ. CDR3 in DNA: TGCGCCAGCAGCTTGGACCGGGACACCGGGGAGCTGTTTTTT. It is translated as CASSLDRDTGELFF.